Listed below are T cell receptor beta chains from one sample, sequenced in a study of monozygotic twins with inflammatory bowel disease. TCRdb re-called the 5' RACE reads and catalogs CDR3 proteins one per entry, DNA excluded. This table lists over 200,000 distinct CDR3 sequences. Sequencing was performed on blood. All receptors derive from a human donor with ulcerative colitis or Crohn's disease, or a healthy co-twin of an affected twin (not recorded which). The CDR3 runs from the conserved cysteine through the conserved F or W. Each record gives: V gene, J gene, CDR3 protein.

v_call: TRBV7-6
j_call: TRBJ2-1
cdr3_aa: CASSSRGSSYNEQFF

v_call: TRBV12-3/TRBV12-4
j_call: TRBJ1-1
cdr3_aa: CASSSGANTEAFF

v_call: TRBV5-4
j_call: TRBJ2-5
cdr3_aa: CASSLPHTSETQYF

v_call: TRBV6-1
j_call: TRBJ2-5
cdr3_aa: CASFEGGRETQYF

v_call: TRBV12-3/TRBV12-4
j_call: TRBJ2-3
cdr3_aa: CASSLTVPGQYF

v_call: TRBV5-4
j_call: TRBJ1-1
cdr3_aa: CASSHGWEAFF

v_call: TRBV4-2
j_call: TRBJ2-5
cdr3_aa: CASSRSSAGTSGGGPQETQYF

v_call: TRBV4-1
j_call: TRBJ2-1
cdr3_aa: CASSQSGQGAYEQFF

v_call: TRBV6-5
j_call: TRBJ2-7
cdr3_aa: CASTSPERGGYEQYF

v_call: TRBV25-1
j_call: TRBJ1-5
cdr3_aa: CASSESHQGRKQHF

v_call: TRBV12-3/TRBV12-4
j_call: TRBJ1-1
cdr3_aa: CASSLMDTEAFF

v_call: TRBV6-2/TRBV6-3
j_call: TRBJ2-7
cdr3_aa: CASRGLHEQYF

v_call: TRBV5-1
j_call: TRBJ2-1
cdr3_aa: CASSFGGNTYNEQFF

v_call: TRBV5-1
j_call: TRBJ2-2
cdr3_aa: CASSFRTNTGELFF